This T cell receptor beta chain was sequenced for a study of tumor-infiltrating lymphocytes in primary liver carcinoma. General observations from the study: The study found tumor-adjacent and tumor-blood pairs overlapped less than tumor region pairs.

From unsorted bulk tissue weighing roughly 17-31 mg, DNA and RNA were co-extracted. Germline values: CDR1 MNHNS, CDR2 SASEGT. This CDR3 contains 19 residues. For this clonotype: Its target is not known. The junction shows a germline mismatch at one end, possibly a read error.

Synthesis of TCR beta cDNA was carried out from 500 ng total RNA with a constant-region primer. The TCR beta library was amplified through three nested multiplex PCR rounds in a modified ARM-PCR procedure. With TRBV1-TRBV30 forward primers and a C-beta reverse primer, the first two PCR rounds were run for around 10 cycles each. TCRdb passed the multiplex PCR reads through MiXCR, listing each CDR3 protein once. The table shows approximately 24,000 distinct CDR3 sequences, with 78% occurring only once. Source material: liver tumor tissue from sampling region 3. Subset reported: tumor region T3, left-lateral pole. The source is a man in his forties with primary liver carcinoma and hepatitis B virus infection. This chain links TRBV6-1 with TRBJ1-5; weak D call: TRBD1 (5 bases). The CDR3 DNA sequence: TGTGCCAGTAGGATCGGGGGACCACCCGGCTTTCATAGCAATCAGTCCCAGCATTTT. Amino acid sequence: CASRIGGPPGFHSNQSQHF.